Shown below are 28 T cell receptor beta chains from a single sample sequenced in a study of T cell repertoires in cytomegalovirus infection. A single record per CDR3 protein comes from TCRdb applying MiXCR to the reads. The sample lists 200,000 to 300,000 distinct CDR3 sequences; roughly an eighth were seen once. The source material was PBMCs. These receptors all come from a human donor in good health (CMV status not recorded). Some clones in this sample may be carry-over from other donors' samples.

This clonotype has at least ten counts. The gene calls are TRBV6-2 or TRBV6-3 and TRBJ2-5, with 7 bases matching TRBD1. Germline V gene data show CDR1 as MNHEY and CDR2 as SVGEGT. The CDR3 covers 14 residues. The V gene end was trimmed by 8 bases and the J gene end by 2 bases; junction bases not matched to a gene: 8. The CDR3 DNA is TGTGCCAGCGTTGATTCGGACAGGCAAGAGACCCAGTACTTC. Translating it yields CASVDSDRQETQYF.

The rearrangement uses TRBV27 and TRBJ1-1; D remains ambiguous. V lost 2 bases, J lost 4 bases, and 11 bases lay in between. The CDR3 runs to 14 residues. Germline CDR1 reads MNHEY; CDR2 reads SMNVEV (reference sequence). For the CDR3, the DNA is TGTGCCAGCAGTTTAAACCGGATGGGCACTGAAGCTTTCTTT. Its translation: CASSLNRMGTEAFF.

This clonotype showed up just a few times. The gene calls are TRBV4-1 and TRBJ2-7; 10 bases align to TRBD2. V trimming: 4 bases; J trimming: 2 bases; junction bases outside the gene matches: 11. This CDR3 has 17 residues. Germline V gene lookup returns CDR1 MGHRA and CDR2 YSYEKL. In DNA form, the CDR3 reads TGCGCCAGCAGCCGACCCGGGCTAGCGGGAGCACCCTACGAGCAGTACTTC. It codes for CASSRPGLAGAPYEQYF.

The CDR3: CASSYRQIGLNTEAFF. CDR3 coding DNA: TGTGCCAGCAGTTACCGACAGATAGGGTTGAACACTGAAGCTTTCTTT. J is TRBJ1-1 and V is TRBV6-8, with D possibly matching TRBD1 (5 bases). The V end lost 2 bases, the J end lost 0 bases, and 13 bases lay between the germline ends. The germline V gene has CDR1 MNHGY and CDR2 SAAAGT. The CDR3 runs 16 residues.

This clonotype was observed at least ten times. V and J are TRBV12-3 or TRBV12-4 and TRBJ1-5; no clear D gene. The V end was cut by 6 bases, the J end by 3 bases, with 9 bases between. The CDR3 consists of 13 residues. Here the CDR3 reads CASSRTPNQPQHF. The CDR3 DNA sequence: TGTGCCAGCAGCCGCACCCCCAATCAGCCCCAGCATTTT.

Details on this clonotype: With a much larger clone just one base away, this may be a read error. DNA of the CDR3: TGTGTCAGTAACGGGGACTTTGGAAACACCATATATTTT. It specifies CVSNGDFGNTIYF. V gene TRBV19 combines with J gene TRBJ1-3, with D perhaps matching TRBD1 (5 bases). The CDR3 runs to 13 residues. Germline V lookup: CDR1 LNHDA, CDR2 SQIVND (reference sequence).

This clonotype appeared many times. The chain carries TRBV7-2 and TRBJ2-2; a weak D match, TRBD2 (5 bases). V lost 2 bases, J lost 4 bases, and 11 bases lay in between. The length of the CDR3 is 15 residues. Per the germline V gene, CDR1 is SGHTA and CDR2 is FQGNSA. Here the CDR3 DNA reads TGTGCCAGCAGCTTACCGGGGAGACTCACCGGGGAGCTGTTTTTT. Amino acid sequence: CASSLPGRLTGELFF.

This clonotype was seen a handful of times. The chain joins TRBV28 to TRBJ2-7; 12 bases are shared with TRBD2. The junction had 7 bases not matched to a gene; V was cut back by 5 bases and J by 2 bases. The CDR3 extends over 16 amino acids. In germline, CDR1 is MDHEN, CDR2 SYDVKM. CDR3 sequence reads: CASSPSGLAGAYEQYF. In DNA form, the CDR3 reads TGTGCCAGCAGTCCCTCGGGACTAGCGGGCGCCTACGAGCAGTACTTC.

This clonotype was recorded many times. V and J are TRBV28 and TRBJ2-3; 14 bases are shared with TRBD2. Germline V gene data show CDR1 as MDHEN and CDR2 as SYDVKM. The CDR3 contains 18 residues. V shed 4 bases and J 8 bases; nucleotides not matched to a gene: 14. In DNA form, the CDR3 reads TGTGCCAGCAGTTCCAGGAAGATAGGACTAGCGGGGGGCTCTACGCAGTATTTT. Translated: CASSSRKIGLAGGSTQYF.

The table lists this clonotype with many counts. This sequence joins TRBV28 and TRBJ2-7; the match to TRBD2 covers 8 bases. The CDR3 sequence is 16 residues long. J gave up 5 bases and V 3 bases, and 12 bases lay outside the gene matches. Germline CDR1 reads MDHEN; CDR2 reads SYDVKM. As DNA, the CDR3 is TGTGCCAGCAGTTTCCAACCGGGACTAGGAATCGACGAGCAGTACTTC. Translating gives CASSFQPGLGIDEQYF.

This clonotype was counted many times. CDR3 region: CASSTANTEAFF. The CDR3 DNA reads TGTGCCAGTTCGACGGCGAACACTGAAGCTTTCTTT. The chain carries TRBV6-2 or TRBV6-3 and TRBJ1-1; D not certain. Per germline, CDR1 MNHEY and CDR2 SVGEGT. Trimming removed 9 bases at V and 1 base at J, with 9 bases between. The CDR3 is 12 amino acids.

This clonotype appeared many times. V usage is TRBV7-2 and J usage is TRBJ1-2; the match to TRBD1 covers 7 bases. Trimming cost V 5 bases and J 0 bases; bases outside gene matches: 6. The germline CDR1 and CDR2 sequences are SGHTA and FQGNSA. The CDR3 length is 15 residues. This CDR3 reads CASSRDSLANYGYTF. The CDR3 DNA follows: TGTGCCAGCAGCCGGGACAGCTTAGCTAACTATGGCTACACCTTC.

This clonotype was detected ten times or more. This chain uses TRBV7-2 with TRBJ2-5; D ambiguous. Trimming pared 0 bases from V and 3 bases from J, leaving 8 bases between. The germline V gene has CDR1 SGHTA and CDR2 FQGNSA. This CDR3 contains 14 residues. The CDR3 sequence is CASSLARREETQYF. CDR3 in DNA: TGTGCCAGCAGCTTAGCGAGAAGGGAAGAGACCCAGTACTTC.

This clonotype was observed many times. The J gene is TRBJ1-2, the V gene TRBV7-2; the match to TRBD1 covers 7 bases. In germline, CDR1 is SGHTA, CDR2 FQGNSA. V was clipped by 3 bases and J by 8 bases; unmatched bases: 9. The CDR3 is 14 residues long. The CDR3 sequence is CASSFGGGKRGYTF. In nucleotides, the CDR3 is TGTGCCAGCAGCTTTGGAGGGGGCAAGCGAGGCTACACCTTC.

The sample holds a few counts of this clonotype. This rearrangement joins TRBV25-1 to TRBJ1-1, with D hard to call. V was shortened by 1 base and J by 0 bases, with 9 bases between the two germline ends. The CDR3 has 15 residues. Germline-derived CDR1 and CDR2 are MGHDK and SYGVNS. As DNA, the CDR3 is TGTGCCAGCAGTGAATGGGGAGGGATGAACACTGAAGCTTTCTTT. This sequence encodes CASSEWGGMNTEAFF.

This clonotype was seen many times. The chain joins TRBV11-3 to TRBJ1-1; D is unresolved. CDR1 and CDR2 from the germline V gene are SGHNT and YENEEA. This CDR3 region has 15 residues. Trimming pared 2 bases from V and 0 bases from J, leaving 10 bases between. Written as DNA, the CDR3 is TGTGCCAGCAGCTTAATCAGTGTTGTGAACACTGAAGCTTTCTTT. Translating gives CASSLISVVNTEAFF.

J is TRBJ1-1 and V is TRBV12-3 or TRBV12-4; maybe TRBD1 (6 bases). The CDR3 has 12 residues. V was pared by 3 bases and J by 7 bases, with 9 bases between. As DNA, the CDR3 is TGTGCCAGCAGTTTCGGGGACATTGAAGCTTTCTTT. Translation gives CASSFGDIEAFF.

This clonotype was seen ten or more times. The genes are TRBV20-1 and TRBJ2-5, with D hard to call. In germline, CDR1 is DFQATT, CDR2 SNEGSKA (reference sequence). This CDR3 region has 14 residues. V was pared by 6 bases and J by 1 base, with 15 bases between. The CDR3: CSAQGSRSQETQYF. The CDR3 region has the DNA TGCAGTGCCCAAGGGTCTAGATCCCAAGAGACCCAGTACTTC.

In its sample, this clonotype was seen many times. V usage is TRBV7-2 and J usage is TRBJ1-4, with TRBD1 matching over 7 bases. J lost 7 bases, V lost 0 bases, and 11 bases had no gene match. The CDR3 consists of 17 residues. CDR1 SGHTA and CDR2 FQGNSA come from the germline V gene. Written as DNA, the CDR3 is TGTGCCAGCAGCTTAGCGCTGGGGGGCAGGGGGGCTGAAAAACTGTTTTTT. It codes for CASSLALGGRGAEKLFF.

The V and J genes are TRBV29-1 and TRBJ1-5; 9 bases line up with TRBD1. After removal of 0 bases from V and 7 bases from J, the junction contained 10 bases not matched to a gene. Germline lookup yields CDR1 SQVTM and CDR2 ANQGSEA. This CDR3 is 16 amino acids long. The CDR3 DNA reads as TGCAGCGTTGAAGATCCCCGGGACAGGGTAGGACAGCCCCAGCATTTT. Its protein product is CSVEDPRDRVGQPQHF.

This clonotype was seen ten or more times. The gene calls are TRBV7-2 and TRBJ2-6, with TRBD1 identical over 8 bases. The CDR3 loop spans 17 amino acids. Germline CDR1 SGHTA, CDR2 FQGNSA. V gave up 5 bases and J gave up 4 bases; unmatched junction bases: 10. In nucleotides, the CDR3 is TGTGCCAGCAGCCCGGCCCCGACAGGGGCCGGGGCCAACGTCCTGACTTTC. It encodes CASSPAPTGAGANVLTF.

There are many counts of this clonotype. The chain carries TRBV6-2 or TRBV6-3 and TRBJ1-2; D is possibly TRBD1 (5 bases). The CDR3 is made up of 12 amino acids. The V gene lost 5 bases and the J gene lost 2 bases, with 6 bases spanning the gap. Per the germline V gene, CDR1 is MNHEY and CDR2 is SVGEGT. This CDR3 reads CASSPGNYGYTF. CDR3 bases: TGTGCCAGCAGTCCAGGGAACTATGGCTACACCTTC.

The rearrangement links TRBV29-1 to TRBJ2-1; the match to TRBD1 covers 8 bases. The CDR3 covers 18 residues. V was clipped by 4 bases and J by 8 bases; unmatched bases: 22. CDR1 SQVTM and CDR2 ANQGSEA come from the germline V gene. CDR3 coding DNA: TGCAGCGTTGTACGTGTTAGAACTCAGGGGGCAACCTTAGATGAGCAGTTCTTC. It encodes CSVVRVRTQGATLDEQFF.

This clonotype was picked up a small number of times. The chain uses TRBV29-1 and TRBJ2-3; no firm D call. The CDR3 runs to 10 residues. V was shortened by 7 bases and J by 6 bases, with 8 bases between the two germline ends. CDR1 and CDR2 (germline): SQVTM, ANQGSEA. CDR3 nucleotide sequence: TGCAGCGCAGCACAGGATACGCAGTATTTT. This codes for CSAAQDTQYF.

This clonotype was observed a handful of times. The chain couples TRBV11-2 to TRBJ2-7, with 10 bases identical to TRBD2. This CDR3 has 15 residues. Trimming removed 5 bases from V and 7 bases from J; junction bases left unmatched: 11. The V gene's germline CDR1 is SGHAT and CDR2 FQNNGV. The CDR3 coding sequence is TGTGCCAGCAGCCCAGAGGGACTAGCGATTGGGGAGCAGTACTTC. This translates into CASSPEGLAIGEQYF. Variable domain in full (rest from reference TRBV11-2 and TRBJ2-7): EAGVAQSPRYKIIEKRQSVAFWCNPISGHATLYWYQQILGQGPKLLIQFQNNGVVDDSQLPKDRFSAERLKGVDSTLKIQPAKLEDSAVYLCASSPEGLAIGEQYFGPGTRLTVT.

This clonotype was picked up a small number of times. The rearrangement uses TRBV6-1 and TRBJ1-1; a possible D gene is TRBD1 (5 bases). Germline V gene lookup returns CDR1 MNHNS and CDR2 SASEGT. The V gene lost 6 bases and the J gene lost 1 base, with 12 bases spanning the gap. CDR3 length: 14 amino acids. CDR3 DNA sequence: TGTGCCAGCAGAATCACGGGACCGAACACTGAAGCTTTCTTT. Encoded protein: CASRITGPNTEAFF.

This clonotype has a handful of counts. The chain is built from TRBV11-3 and TRBJ2-7; a possible D gene is TRBD1 (9 bases). The germline gives CDR1 SGHNT, CDR2 YENEEA. The CDR3 is 15 residues long. The V gene lost 5 bases and the J gene lost 5 bases, with 19 bases spanning the gap. In DNA, the CDR3 is TGTGCCAGCAGCCTTAGCGGGACAGGGAACAACGAGCAGTACTTC. Its protein product is CASSLSGTGNNEQYF.

The chain has TRBV5-1 and TRBJ1-2; D is perhaps TRBD1 (5 bases). Trimming took off 3 bases at V and 7 bases at J, with 16 bases between the two ends. The CDR3 extends over 14 amino acids. Per germline, CDR1 SGHRS and CDR2 YFSETQ. CDR3 sequence reads: CASSSSQGSGGYTF. For the CDR3, the DNA is TGCGCCAGCAGCTCCTCCCAGGGCTCCGGTGGCTACACCTTC.